This T cell receptor (beta chain) was identified in a study of T cell repertoires in cytomegalovirus infection. Whole-study context: The public TCR beta signatures pointed to both CMV infection and matching HLA type. Regarding the study as a whole: Ex vivo, HLA-C-restricted CMV-specific TCR beta clonotypes prevailed over the rest of the response. Based on cumulative public TCR beta family frequency, carriers of CMV plus the relevant HLA were identified.

The germline gives CDR1 SQVTM, CDR2 ANQGSEA. The V segment lost 6 bases and the J segment 4 bases; nucleotides outside the gene matches: 5. The CDR3 is 14 residues long. Worth noting for this clonotype: Its antigen remains unidentified.

TCRdb used MiXCR to reprocess the reads, holding one entry per CDR3 protein. Among 450,000 to 600,000 distinct CDR3 sequences, 11% were seen once, and the ten largest hold roughly 10%. The receptor's source is a human donor in good health (CMV status not recorded). Some clones in this sample may be carry-over from other donors' samples. The chain joins TRBV29-1 to TRBJ2-1, with 11 bases lining up with TRBD2. The sequencing input was PBMCs. CDR3 region: CSVAGTSGYNEQFF. CDR3 nucleotide sequence: TGCAGCGTCGCCGGGACTAGCGGTTACAATGAGCAGTTCTTC.